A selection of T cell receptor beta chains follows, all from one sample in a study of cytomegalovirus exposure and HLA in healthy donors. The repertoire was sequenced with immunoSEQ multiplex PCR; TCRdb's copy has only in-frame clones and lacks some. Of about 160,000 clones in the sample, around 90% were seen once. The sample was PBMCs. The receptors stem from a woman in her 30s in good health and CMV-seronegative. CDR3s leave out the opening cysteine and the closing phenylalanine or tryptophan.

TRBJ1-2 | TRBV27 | ASSSPLQGARGYT
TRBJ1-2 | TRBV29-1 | SGTGTGEGYT
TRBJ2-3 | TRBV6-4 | ASSARRGADTQY
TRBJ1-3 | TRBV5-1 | ASSLEWGLGNTIY
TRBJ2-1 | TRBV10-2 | ASRAGLAGGGEQF
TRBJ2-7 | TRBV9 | ASSVVPTGTGGHSDGEQY
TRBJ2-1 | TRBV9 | ASSELAGGIGNEQF
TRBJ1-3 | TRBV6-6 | ASTTTGQSGNTIY
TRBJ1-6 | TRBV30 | AWSVDSPISPLH
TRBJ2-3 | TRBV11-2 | ASSLSREDTQY
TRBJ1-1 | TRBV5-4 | ASSLDNRGRTEAF
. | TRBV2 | ASSDGRGRYEQY
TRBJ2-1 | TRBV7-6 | ASSPDGGADYNEQF